These 3 T cell receptor beta chains share one sample of origin, sequenced in a study of regulatory T cells in long-lasting Graves disease. CDR3 regions were amplified by Arm-PCR using iRepertoire HTBI primers to build TCR beta libraries. Using its own MiXCR run on the multiplex PCR reads, TCRdb lists one record per CDR3 protein. Among 540,000 or so distinct CDR3 sequences listed, less than 15% were seen once. Regarding time point: newly diagnosed GD, antithyroid drugs for less than 3 months. From RNA extracted from PBMCs, the TCR library was made. These records were also assigned to another study, of T cells in Graves' hyperthyroidism and ophthalmopathy.

The sample consisted of peripheral blood mononuclear cells (PBMCs), taken at new diagnosis, from a patient treated with antithyroid drugs. These receptors all stem from a man under 40 with Graves disease.

This clonotype showed up many times. The chain couples TRBV20-1 to TRBJ2-3; a possible D gene is TRBD2 (5 bases). Trimming shortened V by 0 bases and J by 2 bases, and 9 bases separated the two germline ends. Germline V gene sequence: CDR1 DFQATT, CDR2 SNEGSKA (reference sequence). The CDR3 has 14 amino acids. The CDR3 DNA sequence: TGCAGTGCTAGAGAGGCGGGCTTCACAGATACGCAGTATTTT. Its translation: CSAREAGFTDTQYF.

This clonotype was found many times. V usage is TRBV18 and J usage is TRBJ2-7; 7 bases fit TRBD1. The J segment lost 4 bases and the V segment lost 3 bases, leaving 9 bases of the junction unmatched. Germline V CDR1 and CDR2: KGHSH, LQKENI. The CDR3 is made up of 15 amino acids. Here the CDR3 reads CASSPHPGQTYEQYF. The CDR3 bases are TGTGCCAGCTCACCCCACCCGGGACAGACGTACGAGCAGTACTTC.

This clonotype was detected ten times or more. The chain has TRBV10-1 and TRBJ2-7; TRBD2 agrees at 8 bases. The V and J ends lost 5 bases and 2 bases, in that order; junction bases with no gene match: 11. In germline, CDR1 is WNHNN, CDR2 SYGVQD (reference sequence). CDR3 length: 16 amino acids. The CDR3 bases are TGCGCCAGCAGTCCGGGTTCAGCGGGAGTAGCCTACGAGCAGTACTTC. Amino acids: CASSPGSAGVAYEQYF.